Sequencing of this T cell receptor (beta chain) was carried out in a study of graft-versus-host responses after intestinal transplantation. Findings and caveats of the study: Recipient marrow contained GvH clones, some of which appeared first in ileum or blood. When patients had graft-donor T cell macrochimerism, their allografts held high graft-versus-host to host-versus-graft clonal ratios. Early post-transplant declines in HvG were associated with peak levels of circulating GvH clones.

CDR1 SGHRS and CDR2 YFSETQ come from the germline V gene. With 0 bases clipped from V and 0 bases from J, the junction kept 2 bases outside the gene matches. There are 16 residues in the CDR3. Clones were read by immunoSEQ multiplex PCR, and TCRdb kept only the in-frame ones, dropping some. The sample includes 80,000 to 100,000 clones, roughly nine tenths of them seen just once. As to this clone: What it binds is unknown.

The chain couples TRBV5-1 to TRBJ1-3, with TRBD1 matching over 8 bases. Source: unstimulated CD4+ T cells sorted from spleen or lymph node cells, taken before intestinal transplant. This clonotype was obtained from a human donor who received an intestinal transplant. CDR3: CASSLADRGSGNTIYF. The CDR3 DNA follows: TGCGCCAGCAGCTTGGCTGACAGGGGCTCTGGAAACACCATATATTTT.